This T cell receptor beta chain was captured in a study of blood T cell repertoires in COVID-19. Study overall: Samples of COVID-19 (acute and convalescent) were obtained from the United States, Italy and Spain. Sources were T cells, B-cell-depleted T cells, or PBMCs; the material itself was cDNA or gDNA.

In the authors' workflow: The assay estimated nucleated cells by amplifying reference gene primers. Profiling relied on immunoSEQ multiplex PCR, and the TCRdb table lists in-frame clones only, not all of them. V, J and clone size derive from that table, while D and trimming were established from the DNA sequence. The sample lists around 70,000 clones; 65% to 90% were seen once. This receptor was obtained from a man older than 75 with acute or convalescent COVID-19. The sequencing sample was made of peripheral blood.

CDR3 DNA sequence: TGTGCCAGCAGCCGGGGGGGACCTTACAATGAGCAGTTCTTC. It is translated as CASSRGGPYNEQFF. The chain couples TRBV4-2 to TRBJ2-1; 7 bases map to TRBD2. The trim removed 4 bases at V and 4 bases at J, leaving 4 bases unmatched. In germline, CDR1 is LGHNA, CDR2 YNFKEQ. The CDR3 runs 14 residues.